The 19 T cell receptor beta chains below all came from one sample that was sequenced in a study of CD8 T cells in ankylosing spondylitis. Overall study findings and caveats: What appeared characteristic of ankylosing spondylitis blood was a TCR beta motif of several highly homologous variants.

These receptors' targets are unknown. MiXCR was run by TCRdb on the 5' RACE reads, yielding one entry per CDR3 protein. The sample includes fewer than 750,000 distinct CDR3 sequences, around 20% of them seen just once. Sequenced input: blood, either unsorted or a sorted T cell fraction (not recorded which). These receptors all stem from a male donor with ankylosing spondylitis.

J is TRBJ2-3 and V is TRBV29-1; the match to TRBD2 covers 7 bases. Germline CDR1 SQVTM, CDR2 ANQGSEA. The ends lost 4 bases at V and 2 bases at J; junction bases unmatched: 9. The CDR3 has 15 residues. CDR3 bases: TGCAGCGTTGGACGTCTAGCGGAAGACACAGATACGCAGTATTTT. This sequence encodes CSVGRLAEDTDTQYF.

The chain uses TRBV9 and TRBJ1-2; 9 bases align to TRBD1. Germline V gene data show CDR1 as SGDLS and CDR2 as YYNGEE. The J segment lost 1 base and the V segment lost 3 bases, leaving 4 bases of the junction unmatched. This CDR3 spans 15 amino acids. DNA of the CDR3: TGTGCCAGCAGCGCCGGGACAGGGAGTAACTATGGCTACACCTTC. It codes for CASSAGTGSNYGYTF.

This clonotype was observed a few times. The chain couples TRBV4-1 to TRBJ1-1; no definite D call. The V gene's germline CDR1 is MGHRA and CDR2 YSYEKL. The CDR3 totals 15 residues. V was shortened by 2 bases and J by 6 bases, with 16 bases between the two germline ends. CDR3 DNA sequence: TGCGCCAGCAGCCAATCCCCAGTAATGGAGCCTGAAGCTTTCTTT. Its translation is CASSQSPVMEPEAFF.

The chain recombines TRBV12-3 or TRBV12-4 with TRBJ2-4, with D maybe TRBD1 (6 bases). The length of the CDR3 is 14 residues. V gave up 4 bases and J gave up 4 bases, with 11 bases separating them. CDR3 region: CASSYDGTKNIQYF. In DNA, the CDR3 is TGTGCCAGCAGTTACGACGGGACAAAAAACATTCAGTACTTC.

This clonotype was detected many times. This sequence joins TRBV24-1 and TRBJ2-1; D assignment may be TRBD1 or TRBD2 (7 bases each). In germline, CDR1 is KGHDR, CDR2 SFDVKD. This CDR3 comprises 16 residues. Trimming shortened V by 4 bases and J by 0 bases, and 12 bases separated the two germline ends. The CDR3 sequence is CATSDIRGGSYNEQFF. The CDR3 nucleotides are TGTGCCACCAGTGACATCAGGGGGGGCTCCTACAATGAGCAGTTCTTC.

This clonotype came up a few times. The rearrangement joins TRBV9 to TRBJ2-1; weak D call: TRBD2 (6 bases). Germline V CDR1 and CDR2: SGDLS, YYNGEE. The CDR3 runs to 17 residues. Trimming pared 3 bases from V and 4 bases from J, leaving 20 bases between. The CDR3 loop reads CASSASTRIKAYNEQFF. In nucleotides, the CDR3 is TGTGCCAGCAGCGCATCGACTAGAATTAAGGCGTACAATGAGCAGTTCTTC.

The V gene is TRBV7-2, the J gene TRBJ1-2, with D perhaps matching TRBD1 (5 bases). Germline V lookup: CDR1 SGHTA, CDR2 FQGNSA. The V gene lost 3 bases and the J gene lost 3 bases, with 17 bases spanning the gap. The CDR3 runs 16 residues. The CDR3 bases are TGTGCCAGCAGCTTCAAAGGATCGCGGGGGGACTATGGCTACACCTTC. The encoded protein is CASSFKGSRGDYGYTF.

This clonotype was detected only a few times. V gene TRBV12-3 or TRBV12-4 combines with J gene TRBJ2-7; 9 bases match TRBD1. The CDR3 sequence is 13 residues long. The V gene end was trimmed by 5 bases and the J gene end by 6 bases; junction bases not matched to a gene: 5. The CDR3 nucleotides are TGTGCCAGCAGTCACACAGGGGGCGCCGAGCAGTACTTC. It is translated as CASSHTGGAEQYF.

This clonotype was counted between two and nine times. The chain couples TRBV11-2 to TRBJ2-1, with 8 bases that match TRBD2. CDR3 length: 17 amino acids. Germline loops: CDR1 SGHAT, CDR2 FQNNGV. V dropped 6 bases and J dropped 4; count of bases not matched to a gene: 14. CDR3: CASRLNWGGLGYNEQFF. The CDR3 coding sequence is TGTGCCAGCAGATTGAACTGGGGGGGACTAGGGTACAATGAGCAGTTCTTC.

The DNA for the CDR3 is TGTGCCAGCAGTGACAGGGGGCCTCAAGAGACCCAGTACTTC. Protein: CASSDRGPQETQYF. V gene TRBV2 combines with J gene TRBJ2-5; 8 bases are shared with TRBD1. This CDR3 is built from 14 residues. Germline CDR1 is SNHLY and CDR2 is FYNNEI. V trimming: 3 bases; J trimming: 2 bases; junction bases outside the gene matches: 2.

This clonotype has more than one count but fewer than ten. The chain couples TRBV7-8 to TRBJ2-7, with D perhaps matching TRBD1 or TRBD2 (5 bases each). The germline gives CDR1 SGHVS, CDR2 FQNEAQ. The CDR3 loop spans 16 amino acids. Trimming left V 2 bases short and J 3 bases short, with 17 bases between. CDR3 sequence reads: CASSLSFWGSHYEQYF. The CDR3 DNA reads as TGTGCCAGCAGCTTATCTTTTTGGGGGTCACACTACGAGCAGTACTTC.

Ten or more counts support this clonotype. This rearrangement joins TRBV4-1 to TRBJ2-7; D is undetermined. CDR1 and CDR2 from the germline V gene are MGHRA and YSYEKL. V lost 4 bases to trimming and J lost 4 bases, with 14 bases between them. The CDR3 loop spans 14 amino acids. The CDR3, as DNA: TGCGCCAGCAGCCGAGGACCTGGTTCTTACGAGCAGTACTTC. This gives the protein CASSRGPGSYEQYF.

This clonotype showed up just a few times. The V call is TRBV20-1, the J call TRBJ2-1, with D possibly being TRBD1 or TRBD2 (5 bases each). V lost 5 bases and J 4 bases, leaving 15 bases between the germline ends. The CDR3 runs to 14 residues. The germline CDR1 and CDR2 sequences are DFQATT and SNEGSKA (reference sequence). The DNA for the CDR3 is TGCAGTGCTGCAAGGGACGGAACTTACAATGAGCAGTTCTTC. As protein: CSAARDGTYNEQFF.

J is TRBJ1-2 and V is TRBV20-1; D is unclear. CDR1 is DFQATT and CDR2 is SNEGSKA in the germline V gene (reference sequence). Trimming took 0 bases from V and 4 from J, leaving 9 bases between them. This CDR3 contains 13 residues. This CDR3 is CSARDRTPYGYTF. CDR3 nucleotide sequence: TGCAGTGCTAGAGACAGGACCCCCTATGGCTACACCTTC.

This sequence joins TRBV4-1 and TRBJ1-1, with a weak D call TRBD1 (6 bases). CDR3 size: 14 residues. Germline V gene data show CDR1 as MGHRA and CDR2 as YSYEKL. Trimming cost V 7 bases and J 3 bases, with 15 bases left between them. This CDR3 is CASTGGGGDTEAFF. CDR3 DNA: TGCGCCAGCACGGGGGGTGGGGGCGACACTGAAGCTTTCTTT.

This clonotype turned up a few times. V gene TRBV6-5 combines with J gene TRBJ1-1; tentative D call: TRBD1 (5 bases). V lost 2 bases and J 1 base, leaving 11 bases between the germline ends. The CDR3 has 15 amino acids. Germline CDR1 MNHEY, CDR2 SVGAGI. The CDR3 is CASSYGARPNTEAFF. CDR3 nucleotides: TGTGCCAGCAGTTACGGGGCACGCCCGAACACTGAAGCTTTCTTT.

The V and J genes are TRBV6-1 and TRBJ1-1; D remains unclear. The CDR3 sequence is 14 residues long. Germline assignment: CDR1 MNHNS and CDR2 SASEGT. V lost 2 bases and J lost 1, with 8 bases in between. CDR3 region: CASSEFGENTEAFF. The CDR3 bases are TGTGCCAGCAGTGAATTTGGGGAGAACACTGAAGCTTTCTTT.

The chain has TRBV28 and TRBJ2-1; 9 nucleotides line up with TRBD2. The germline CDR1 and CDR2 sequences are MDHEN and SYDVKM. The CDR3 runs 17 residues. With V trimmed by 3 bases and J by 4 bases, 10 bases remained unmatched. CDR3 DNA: TGTGCCAGCAGTTTCCCCCCAGCGGGAGGCCCTTACAATGAGCAGTTCTTC. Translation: CASSFPPAGGPYNEQFF.

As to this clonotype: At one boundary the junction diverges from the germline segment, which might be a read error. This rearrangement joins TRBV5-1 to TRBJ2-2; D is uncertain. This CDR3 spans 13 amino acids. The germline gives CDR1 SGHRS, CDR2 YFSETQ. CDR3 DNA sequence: TGCGCCAGCACCTTGGCTGGTGTTGGGGAGCTGTTTTTT. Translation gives CASTLAGVGELFF.